What follows is one T cell receptor (beta chain) and its context. This record belongs to a study of blood T cell repertoires in COVID-19. Background on the study: Nucleic acid was either cDNA or gDNA, and it came from T cells, B-cell-depleted T cells, or PBMCs.

This CDR3 comprises 19 residues. Unmatched junction bases numbered 15, after V lost 4 bases and J lost 0 bases. Germline CDR1 SEHNR, CDR2 FQNEAQ (reference sequence). Donors in Cohort 3 who had recovered were those with two negative PCRs, healthcare professional clearance, or resolution of their symptoms. Repertoires were generated with immunoSEQ multiplex PCR, while TCRdb's copy carries only in-frame clones and drops some. Among roughly 260,000 clones listed, around 86% were seen once. The V gene is TRBV7-9, the J gene TRBJ1-3; 7 bases are a match to TRBD1. Input material: PBMCs or T cells enriched from blood (not recorded which). The sequence derives from a woman aged 18 to 35 who had recovered from COVID-19. CDR3 DNA sequence: TGTGCCAGCAGCTCCAGACAGGGAGGAGAGGGTCGCTCTGGAAACACCATATATTTT. Its protein is CASSSRQGGEGRSGNTIYF. Drawing the rest from reference TRBV7-9 and TRBJ1-3, the complete variable domain is DTGVSQNPRHKITKRGQNVTFRCDPISEHNRLYWYRQTLGQGPEFLTYFQNEAQLEKSRLLSDRFSAERPKGSFSTLEIQRTEQGDSAMYLCASSSRQGGEGRSGNTIYFGEGSWLTVV.